The table lists the clone carrying this T cell receptor (beta chain) with a few counts. Germline V CDR1 and CDR2: SGDLS, YYNGEE. There are 13 residues in the CDR3. V was cut by 3 bases and J by 5 bases, with 12 bases left in between. The data are from a study of T-cell memory formation after mild COVID-19. Study-level background: TCR clusters were mostly confined to one donor each.

5'RACE primed from the constant segment yielded TCR alpha and TCR beta cDNA libraries bearing sample barcodes and UMIs. Each CDR3 protein gets one entry after TCRdb re-called the 5' RACE reads with MiXCR. The sample holds 50,000 to 60,000 distinct CDR3 sequences, about a quarter seen once. The rearrangement joins TRBV9 to TRBJ2-7; maybe TRBD2 (6 bases). The receptor was derived from a man between 18 and 29 years old who had mild COVID-19 (a few samples of this study predate the infection). Cell type and time point are not known. The sequenced sample consisted of PBMCs or a T cell subset sorted from them (not recorded which). Here the CDR3 DNA reads TGTGCCAGCAGCGGCGGGATGGCCGACGAGCAGTACTTC. The encoded protein is CASSGGMADEQYF.